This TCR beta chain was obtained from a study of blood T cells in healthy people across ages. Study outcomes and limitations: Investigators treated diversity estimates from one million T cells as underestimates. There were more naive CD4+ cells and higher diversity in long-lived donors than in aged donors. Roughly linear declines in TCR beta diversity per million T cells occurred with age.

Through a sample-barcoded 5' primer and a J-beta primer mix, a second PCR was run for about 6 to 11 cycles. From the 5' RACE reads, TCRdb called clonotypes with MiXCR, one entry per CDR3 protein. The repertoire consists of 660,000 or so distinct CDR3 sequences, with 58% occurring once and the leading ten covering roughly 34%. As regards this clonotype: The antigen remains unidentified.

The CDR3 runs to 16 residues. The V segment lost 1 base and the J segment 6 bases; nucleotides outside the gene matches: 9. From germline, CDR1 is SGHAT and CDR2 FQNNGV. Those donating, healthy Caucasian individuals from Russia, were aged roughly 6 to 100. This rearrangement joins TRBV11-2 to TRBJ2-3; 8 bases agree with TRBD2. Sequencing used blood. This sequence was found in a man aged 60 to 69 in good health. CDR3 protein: CASSLAAGEAYDTQYF. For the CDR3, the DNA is TGTGCCAGCAGCTTAGCAGCGGGGGAGGCTTACGATACGCAGTATTTT.